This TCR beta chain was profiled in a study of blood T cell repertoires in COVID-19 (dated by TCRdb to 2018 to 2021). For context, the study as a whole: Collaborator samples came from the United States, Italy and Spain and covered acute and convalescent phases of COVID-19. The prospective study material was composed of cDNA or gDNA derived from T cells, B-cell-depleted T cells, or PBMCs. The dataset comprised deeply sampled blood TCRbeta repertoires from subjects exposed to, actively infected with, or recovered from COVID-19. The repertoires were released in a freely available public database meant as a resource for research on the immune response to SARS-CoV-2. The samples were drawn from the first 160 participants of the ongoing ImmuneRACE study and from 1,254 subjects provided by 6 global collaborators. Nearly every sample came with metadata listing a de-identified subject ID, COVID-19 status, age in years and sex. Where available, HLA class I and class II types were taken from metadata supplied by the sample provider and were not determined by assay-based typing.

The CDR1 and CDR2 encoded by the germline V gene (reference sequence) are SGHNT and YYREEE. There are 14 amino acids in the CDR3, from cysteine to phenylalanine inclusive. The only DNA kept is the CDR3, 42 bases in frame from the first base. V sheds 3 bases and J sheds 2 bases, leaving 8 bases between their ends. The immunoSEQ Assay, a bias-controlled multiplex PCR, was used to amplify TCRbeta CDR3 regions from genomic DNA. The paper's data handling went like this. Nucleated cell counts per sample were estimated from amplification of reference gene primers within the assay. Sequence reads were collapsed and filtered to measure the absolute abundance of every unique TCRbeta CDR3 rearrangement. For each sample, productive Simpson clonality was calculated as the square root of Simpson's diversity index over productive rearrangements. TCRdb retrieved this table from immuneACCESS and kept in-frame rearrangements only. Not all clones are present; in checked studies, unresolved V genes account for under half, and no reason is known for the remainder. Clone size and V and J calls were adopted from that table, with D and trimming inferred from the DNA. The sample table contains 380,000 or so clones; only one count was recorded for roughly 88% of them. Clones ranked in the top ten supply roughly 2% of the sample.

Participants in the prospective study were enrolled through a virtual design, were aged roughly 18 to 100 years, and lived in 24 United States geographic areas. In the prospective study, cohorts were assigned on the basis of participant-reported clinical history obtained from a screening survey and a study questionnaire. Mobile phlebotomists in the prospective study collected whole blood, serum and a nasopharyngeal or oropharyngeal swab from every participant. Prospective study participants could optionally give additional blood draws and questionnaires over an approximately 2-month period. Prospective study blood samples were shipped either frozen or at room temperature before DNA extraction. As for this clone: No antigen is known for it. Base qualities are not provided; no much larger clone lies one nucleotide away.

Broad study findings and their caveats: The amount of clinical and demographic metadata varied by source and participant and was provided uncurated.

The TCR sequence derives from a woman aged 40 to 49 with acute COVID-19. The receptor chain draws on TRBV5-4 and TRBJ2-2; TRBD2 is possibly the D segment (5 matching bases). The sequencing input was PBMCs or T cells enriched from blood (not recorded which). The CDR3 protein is CASSSPSNTGELFF. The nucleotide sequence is TGTGCCAGCAGCTCCCCTAGCAACACCGGGGAGCTGTTTTTT.